Each of the 8 T cell receptor beta chains below was sequenced from the same sample in a study of CD8 T cells in ankylosing spondylitis. TCRdb reanalysed the 5' RACE reads using MiXCR and keeps one entry per CDR3 protein. The sample lists some 270,000 distinct CDR3 sequences, 18% seen once, with 25% to 40% in the top ten. Sequencing was carried out using blood, either unsorted or a sorted T cell fraction (not recorded which). These receptors all stem from a male donor with ankylosing spondylitis or in good health (not recorded which).

The rearrangement joins TRBV20-1 to TRBJ2-5; unclear D gene. CDR1 and CDR2 (germline): DFQATT, SNEGSKA (reference sequence). The V gene lost 3 bases and the J gene lost 5 bases, with 13 bases spanning the gap. This CDR3 region has 13 residues. Written as DNA, the CDR3 is TGCAGTGCTAGGGGAAGCCCTGGGGAGACCCAGTACTTC. Amino acids: CSARGSPGETQYF.

Turning to this clonotype: This could be a read error, since a much larger clone is one nucleotide away. This sequence joins TRBV28 and TRBJ2-1; D not certain. The CDR3 sequence is 16 residues long. The germline V gene has CDR1 MDHEN and CDR2 SYDVKM. The CDR3 protein is CASTSPRAYSNNEQFF. In DNA, the CDR3 is TGTGCCAGCACCTCCCCTCGGGCGTACTCCAACAATGAGCAGTTCTTC.

There are a few counts of this clonotype. V is TRBV9 and J is TRBJ2-5; TRBD2 agrees at 12 bases. Germline assignment: CDR1 SGDLS and CDR2 YYNGEE. V was clipped by 0 bases and J by 3 bases; unmatched bases: 9. The CDR3 extends over 18 amino acids. The CDR3 DNA is TGTGCCAGCAGCGTAGAGGGGCTAGCGGGAGGGCCGAAAGAGACCCAGTACTTC. Translating it yields CASSVEGLAGGPKETQYF.

This clonotype was counted a few times. CDR3 nucleotide sequence: TGTGCCAGCAGTCCCAGAGGCGGTTACTCCTACAATGAGCAGTTCTTC. Translating it yields CASSPRGGYSYNEQFF. The V and J genes are TRBV6-1 and TRBJ2-1; D unresolved. Germline CDR1 reads MNHNS; CDR2 reads SASEGT. V was pared by 5 bases and J by 0 bases, with 14 bases between. The CDR3 runs to 16 residues.

The genes are TRBV9 and TRBJ1-3, with D uncertain. Germline-derived CDR1 and CDR2 are SGDLS and YYNGEE. CDR3 length: 15 residues. V shed 0 bases and J shed 2 bases, with 9 bases lying between them. CDR3 DNA sequence: TGTGCCAGCAGCGTAGCTCAGGTCGCTGGAAACACCATATATTTT. This gives the protein CASSVAQVAGNTIYF. The entire variable domain, with the rest obtained from reference TRBV9 and TRBJ1-3, is as follows: DSGVTQTPKHLITATGQRVTLRCSPRSGDLSVYWYQQSLDQGLQFLIQYYNGEERAKGNILERFSAQQFPDLHSELNLSSLELGDSALYFCASSVAQVAGNTIYFGEGSWLTVV.

This clonotype has a count of ten or more. The CDR3 DNA sequence: TGCGCCAGCAGCCAAGATCAGGGGCTGTCTGGTGGCTACACCTTC. It specifies CASSQDQGLSGGYTF. The chain has TRBV4-3 and TRBJ1-2, with D possibly TRBD1 on 6 matching bases. The V end lost 0 bases, the J end lost 7 bases, and 15 bases lay between the germline ends. Germline V gives CDR1 LGHNA, CDR2 YSLEER. The CDR3 loop spans 15 amino acids.

The V and J genes are TRBV5-6 and TRBJ2-7; 12 bases align to TRBD2. This CDR3 is 15 amino acids long. With 4 bases clipped from V and 3 bases from J, the junction kept 5 bases outside the gene matches. Germline V CDR1 and CDR2: SGHDT, YYEEEE. CDR3 DNA: TGTGCCAGCAGCGTAATGACTAGCGGGAGCTACGAGCAGTACTTC. Amino acids: CASSVMTSGSYEQYF.

This clonotype was found a few times. The junction departs from the called germline gene at one end, perhaps through a read error. V is TRBV7-7 and J is TRBJ2-1; 14 bases match TRBD2. Germline CDR1 SSHAT, CDR2 FNYEAQ (reference sequence). There are 16 residues in the CDR3. This CDR3 reads CASSLRLAGGGNEQFF. The CDR3 DNA follows: TGTGCTAGCAGCTTGAGACTAGCGGGAGGGGGTAATGAGCAGTTCTTC.